This is a list of T cell receptor beta chains from one sample in a study of CD8+CD57+ T cells in acquired aplastic anemia. TCRdb reanalysed the reads using MiXCR and keeps one entry per CDR3 protein. The sample includes under 350,000 distinct CDR3 sequences, 50% to 65% of them seen just once. Sequencing used sorted CD4+, CD8+, or CD8+CD57+ T cells (not recorded which) from PBMCs. All receptors come from a human donor with aplastic anemia. Each CDR3 is given with its conserved first and last residue. Each record gives: J gene, V gene, CDR3 protein.

J: TRBJ2-3; V: TRBV10-3; CDR3: CAISQGITDTQYF
J: TRBJ2-1; V: TRBV7-7; CDR3: CASSLDWGNNEQFF
J: TRBJ1-4; V: TRBV7-9; CDR3: CASSLASEKLFF
J: TRBJ1-6; V: TRBV7-8; CDR3: CASSLVGGALDYNSPLHF
J: TRBJ1-3; V: TRBV19; CDR3: CASSISVQVDTIYF
J: TRBJ2-3; V: TRBV6-5; CDR3: CASSYSREGTDTQYF
J: TRBJ2-3; V: TRBV7-3; CDR3: CASSSAPGQGDMQYF
J: TRBJ2-7; V: TRBV5-4; CDR3: CASSYTRDRVYEQYF
J: TRBJ2-7; V: TRBV20-1; CDR3: CSARENEQYF
J: TRBJ2-7; V: TRBV19; CDR3: CASSLRLAGYYEQYF
J: TRBJ2-7; V: TRBV19; CDR3: CASSRETGNYEQYF
J: TRBJ1-6; V: TRBV9; CDR3: CASSVAGDNSPLHF
J: TRBJ2-3; V: TRBV7-9; CDR3: CASSSNRGRSTGTDTQYF
J: TRBJ1-6; V: TRBV9; CDR3: CASSVEGAYNSPLHF
J: TRBJ2-2; V: TRBV6-1; CDR3: CASSENQGVSTGELFF
J: TRBJ2-1; V: TRBV5-1; CDR3: CASSLTGAYNEQFF